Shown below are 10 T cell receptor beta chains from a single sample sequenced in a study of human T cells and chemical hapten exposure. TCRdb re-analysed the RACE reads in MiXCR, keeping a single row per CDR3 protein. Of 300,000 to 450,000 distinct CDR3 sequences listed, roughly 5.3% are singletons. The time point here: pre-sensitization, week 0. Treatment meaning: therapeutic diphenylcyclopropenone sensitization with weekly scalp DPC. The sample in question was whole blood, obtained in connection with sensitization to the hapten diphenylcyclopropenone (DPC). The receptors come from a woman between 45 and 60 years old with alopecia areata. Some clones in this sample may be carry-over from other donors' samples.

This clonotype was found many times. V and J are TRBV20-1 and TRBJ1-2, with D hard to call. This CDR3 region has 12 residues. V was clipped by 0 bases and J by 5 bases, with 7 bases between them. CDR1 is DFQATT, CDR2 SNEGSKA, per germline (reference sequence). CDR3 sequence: CSARERVYGYTF. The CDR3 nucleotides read TGCAGTGCTAGAGAAAGGGTTTATGGCTACACCTTC.

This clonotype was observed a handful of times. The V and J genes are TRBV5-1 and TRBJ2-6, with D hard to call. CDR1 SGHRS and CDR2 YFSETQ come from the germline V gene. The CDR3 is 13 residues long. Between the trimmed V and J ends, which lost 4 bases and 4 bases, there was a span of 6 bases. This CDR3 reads CASSGVGANVLTF. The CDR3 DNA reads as TGCGCCAGCAGCGGGGTGGGGGCCAACGTCCTGACTTTC.

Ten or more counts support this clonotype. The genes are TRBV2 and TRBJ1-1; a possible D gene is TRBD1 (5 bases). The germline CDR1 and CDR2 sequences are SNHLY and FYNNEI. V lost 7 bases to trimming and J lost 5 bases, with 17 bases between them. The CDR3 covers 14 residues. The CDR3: CASTDYNGGTEAFF. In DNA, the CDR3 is TGTGCCAGCACCGACTATAACGGGGGGACTGAAGCTTTCTTT.

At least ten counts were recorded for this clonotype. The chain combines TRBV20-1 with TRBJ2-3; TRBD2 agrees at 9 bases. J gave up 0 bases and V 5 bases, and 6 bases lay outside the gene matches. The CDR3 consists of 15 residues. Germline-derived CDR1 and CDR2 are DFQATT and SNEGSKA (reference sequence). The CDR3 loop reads CSAPPLAGSTDTQYF. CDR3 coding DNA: TGCAGTGCTCCTCCTCTAGCGGGGAGCACAGATACGCAGTATTTT.

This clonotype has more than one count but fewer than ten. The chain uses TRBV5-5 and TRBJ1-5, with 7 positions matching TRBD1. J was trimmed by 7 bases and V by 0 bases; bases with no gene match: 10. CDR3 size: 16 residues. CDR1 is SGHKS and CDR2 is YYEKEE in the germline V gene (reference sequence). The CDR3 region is CASSLDRGGAGQPQHF. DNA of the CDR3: TGTGCCAGCAGCTTGGATAGAGGGGGCGCGGGGCAGCCCCAGCATTTT.

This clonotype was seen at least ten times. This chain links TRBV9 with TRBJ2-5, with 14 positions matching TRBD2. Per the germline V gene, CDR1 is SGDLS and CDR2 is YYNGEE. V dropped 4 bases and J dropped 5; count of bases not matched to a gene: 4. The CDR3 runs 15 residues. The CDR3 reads CASSLTSGRVETQYF. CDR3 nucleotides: TGTGCCAGCAGCTTGACTAGCGGGAGGGTGGAGACCCAGTACTTC.

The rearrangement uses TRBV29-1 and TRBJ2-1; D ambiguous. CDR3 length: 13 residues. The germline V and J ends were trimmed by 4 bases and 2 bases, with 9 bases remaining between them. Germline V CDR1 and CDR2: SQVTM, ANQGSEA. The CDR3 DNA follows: TGCAGCGTTGTTGACTCCCCCTACAATGAGCAGTTCTTC. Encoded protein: CSVVDSPYNEQFF.

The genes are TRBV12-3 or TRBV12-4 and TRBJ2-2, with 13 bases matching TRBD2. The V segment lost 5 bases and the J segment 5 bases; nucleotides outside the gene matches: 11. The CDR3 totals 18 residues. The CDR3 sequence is CASSPHQLAGGQTGELFF. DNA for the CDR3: TGTGCCAGCAGTCCTCACCAACTAGCGGGAGGGCAGACCGGGGAGCTGTTTTTT.

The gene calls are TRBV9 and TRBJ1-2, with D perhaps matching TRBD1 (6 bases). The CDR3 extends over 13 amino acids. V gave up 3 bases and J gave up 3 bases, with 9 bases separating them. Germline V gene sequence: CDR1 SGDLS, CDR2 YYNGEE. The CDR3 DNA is TGTGCCAGCAGCGGACAGGAAGACTATGGCTACACCTTC. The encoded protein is CASSGQEDYGYTF.

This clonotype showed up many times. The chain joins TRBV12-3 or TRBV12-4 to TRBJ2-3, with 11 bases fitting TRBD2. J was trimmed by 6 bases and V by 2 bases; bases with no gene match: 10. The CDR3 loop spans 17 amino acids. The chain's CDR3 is CASSLIPLAGGPDTQYF. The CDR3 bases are TGTGCCAGCAGTTTAATCCCCTTAGCGGGGGGGCCGGATACGCAGTATTTT.